The subject of this entry is one TCR beta chain. Its antigen remains undetermined. One base away there is no much larger clone; base qualities are not given. The data were taken from a study of post-analysis software for immune sequencing data (dated by TCRdb to between 2014 and 2017). About the full investigation: Relapsing-remitting, secondary progressive and progressive-relapsing multiple sclerosis were recorded as disease courses, and subtype annotation was lacking for some patients. The multiple sclerosis patient repertoires were compared with 10 to 12 previously published healthy control repertoires from donors aged about 6 to 26 years. A subset of samples was prepared in parallel using single-end sample barcoding, then pooled and co-amplified after Illumina adapter ligation. Study-level results and caveats: The multiple sclerosis patient group was slightly younger than the control group. Strong co-clustering of samples prepared in the same batch was shown by direct clustering with F measure, prompting a batch-effect correction. Significantly lower normalized Chao1 diversity was found in multiple sclerosis patients than in controls, suggesting substantial peripheral T-cell clonal expansion.

The library was produced with PCR. Data came from an Illumina HiSeq 2500. Unique molecular identifiers were incorporated into TCR beta cDNA libraries to reduce PCR and sequencing biases. Approximately 500,000 cDNA molecules were obtained per 1 to 10 million input T cells, so each molecule approximated one T cell. The patient libraries were prepared and sequenced with the same protocol used for the earlier healthy control dataset. Samples belonging to the same batch were prepared together, multiplexed and sequenced on a shared HiSeq lane. The published analysis was carried out like this. Raw barcoded reads were processed with MIGEC, and single-read molecular identifier groups were discarded before consensus assembly and CDR3 extraction. Clonotype tables were post-analysed with VDJtools, normalizing diversity by down-sampling all datasets to the smallest sample size. In repertoire overlap clustering, CDR3 amino acid sequences, but not nucleotide sequences, were matched to correct batch-related cross-sample contamination. In TCRdb, the public reads were trimmed at Q25 with fastp and aligned with MiXCR, with productive beta chains retained. A single entry per CDR3 protein holds the most common genes and DNA from its merged rows. These V and J calls rely on TCRdb rather than the paper's analysis. The sample table shows around 710,000 distinct CDR3 sequences, and around 46% are seen once. Jointly, the top ten make up 4.9% of the sample.

To demonstrate the VDJtools post-analysis software, TCR beta repertoires were profiled from the peripheral blood of about 13 young patients with multiple sclerosis. The multiple sclerosis patients were children and adolescents between roughly 6 and 16 years of age. This receptor was obtained from a girl between 10 and 17 years old with multiple sclerosis. The sequencing input was blood.

CDR3 loop: CASSVMGVRRADNEQFF. The DNA is as follows: TGTGCCAGCAGTGTCATGGGGGTGCGGAGGGCCGACAATGAGCAGTTCTTC. This chain joins TRBV2 to TRBJ2-1, and perhaps TRBD2 as D gene, on 6 matching bases. The CDR3 measures 17 amino acids from cysteine to phenylalanine. Just CDR3 DNA is preserved here, 51 bases in frame from base 1. According to the germline V gene, CDR1 reads SNHLY and CDR2 reads FYNNEI. Trimming removed 4 bases from V and 5 bases from J, leaving 21 bases between the germline ends.